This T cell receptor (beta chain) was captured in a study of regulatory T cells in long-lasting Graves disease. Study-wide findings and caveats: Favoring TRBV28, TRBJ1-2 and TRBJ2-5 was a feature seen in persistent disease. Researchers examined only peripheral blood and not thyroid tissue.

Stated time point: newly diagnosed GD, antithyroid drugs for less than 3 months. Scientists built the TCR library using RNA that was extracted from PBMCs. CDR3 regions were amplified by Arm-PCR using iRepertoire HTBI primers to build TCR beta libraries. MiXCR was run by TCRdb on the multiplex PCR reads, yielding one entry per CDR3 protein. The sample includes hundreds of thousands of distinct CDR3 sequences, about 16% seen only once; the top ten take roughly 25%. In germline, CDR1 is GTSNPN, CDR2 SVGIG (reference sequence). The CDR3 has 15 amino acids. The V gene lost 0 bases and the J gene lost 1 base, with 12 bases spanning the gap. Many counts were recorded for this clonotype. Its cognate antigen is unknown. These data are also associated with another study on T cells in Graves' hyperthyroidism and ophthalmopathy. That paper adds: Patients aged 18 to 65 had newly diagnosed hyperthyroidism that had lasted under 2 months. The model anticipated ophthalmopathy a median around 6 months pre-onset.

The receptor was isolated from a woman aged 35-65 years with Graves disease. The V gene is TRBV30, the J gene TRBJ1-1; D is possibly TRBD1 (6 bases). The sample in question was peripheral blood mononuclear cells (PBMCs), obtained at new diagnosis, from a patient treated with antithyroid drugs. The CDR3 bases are TGTGCCTGGAGTGTACTTCGGACAGAGAACACTGAAGCTTTCTTT. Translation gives CAWSVLRTENTEAFF.